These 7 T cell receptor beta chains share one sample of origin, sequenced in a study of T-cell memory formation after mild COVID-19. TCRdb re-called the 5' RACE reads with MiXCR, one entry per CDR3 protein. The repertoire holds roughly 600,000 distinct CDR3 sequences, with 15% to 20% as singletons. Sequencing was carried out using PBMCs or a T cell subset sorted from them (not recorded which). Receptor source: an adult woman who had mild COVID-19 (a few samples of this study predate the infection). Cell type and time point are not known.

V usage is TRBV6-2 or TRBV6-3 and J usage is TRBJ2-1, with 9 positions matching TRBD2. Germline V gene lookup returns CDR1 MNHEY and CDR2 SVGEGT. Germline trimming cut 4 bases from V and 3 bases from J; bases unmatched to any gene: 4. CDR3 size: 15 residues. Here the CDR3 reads CASSSGTSLYNEQFF. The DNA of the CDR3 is TGTGCCAGCAGTTCCGGGACTAGCCTCTACAATGAGCAGTTCTTC.

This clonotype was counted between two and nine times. The CDR3, as DNA: TGTGCCAGCAGTTTAGCACAGGGCCTCACAGATACGCAGTATTTT. As protein: CASSLAQGLTDTQYF. The V and J genes are TRBV12-3 or TRBV12-4 and TRBJ2-3; D may be TRBD1 (6 bases). CDR3 size: 15 residues. Trimming left V 0 bases short and J 2 bases short, with 9 bases between.

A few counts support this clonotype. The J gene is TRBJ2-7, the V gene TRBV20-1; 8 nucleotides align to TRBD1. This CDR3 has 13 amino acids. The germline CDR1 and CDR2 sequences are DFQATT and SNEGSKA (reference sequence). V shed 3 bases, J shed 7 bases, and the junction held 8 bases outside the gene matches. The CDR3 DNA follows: TGCAGTGCTAGGTCGGGACAGGTGCTAGAGCAGTACTTC. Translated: CSARSGQVLEQYF.

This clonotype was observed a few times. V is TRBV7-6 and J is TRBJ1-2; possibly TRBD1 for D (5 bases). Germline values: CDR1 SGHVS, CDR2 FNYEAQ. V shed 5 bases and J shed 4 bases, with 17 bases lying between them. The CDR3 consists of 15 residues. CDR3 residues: CASSRTRSGIYGYTF. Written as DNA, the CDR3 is TGTGCCAGCAGCAGAACCCGATCAGGGATCTATGGCTACACCTTC.

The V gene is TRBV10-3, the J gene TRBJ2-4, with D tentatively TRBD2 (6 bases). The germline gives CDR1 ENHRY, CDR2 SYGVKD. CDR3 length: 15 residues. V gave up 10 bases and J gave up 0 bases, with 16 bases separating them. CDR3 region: CATGGDQLAKNIQYF. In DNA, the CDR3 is TGTGCCACCGGGGGAGACCAACTAGCCAAAAACATTCAGTACTTC.

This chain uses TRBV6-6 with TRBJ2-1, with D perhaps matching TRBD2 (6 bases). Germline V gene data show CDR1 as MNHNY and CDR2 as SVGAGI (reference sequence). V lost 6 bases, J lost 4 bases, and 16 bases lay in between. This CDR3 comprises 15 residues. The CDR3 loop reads CASSYSGEIYNEQFF. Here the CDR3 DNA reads TGTGCCAGCAGCTATAGCGGAGAGATTTACAATGAGCAGTTCTTC.

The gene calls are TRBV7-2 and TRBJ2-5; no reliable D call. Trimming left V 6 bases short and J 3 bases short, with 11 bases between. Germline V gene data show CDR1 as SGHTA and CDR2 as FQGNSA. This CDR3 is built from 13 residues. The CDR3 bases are TGTGCCAGCAGTGCGACTGGTGAAGAGACCCAGTACTTC. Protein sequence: CASSATGEETQYF.